A selection of T cell receptor beta chains follows, all from one sample in a study of PD-1 blockade in classical Hodgkin lymphoma. Sequenced by immunoSEQ multiplex PCR; TCRdb stores in-frame clones only, minus some. The table lists 11,000 to 15,000 clones, about four fifths of them singletons, with about 20% in the top ten. The source was peripheral blood mononuclear cells (PBMCs), collected at baseline. The receptors here all came from a human donor with classical Hodgkin lymphoma. Each CDR3 is given with its conserved first and last residue. Fields, in order: clone size, D gene, V gene, J gene, CDR3 DNA, CDR3 protein. A D gene is named only where the DNA matches it firmly. Where a row states a size, it is once, few, many or the class of an expanded clone; other rows omit it.

>.|TRBD2|TRBV4-1|TRBJ2-3
TGCGCCAGCAGCCAAGGGCGTACTAGCGGGGCCAATACGCAGTATTTT
CASSQGRTSGANTQYF
>.|.|TRBV5-4|TRBJ1-2
TGTGCCAGCAGCTTGGGTGTATTCGGGACTTACACCTTC
CASSLGVFGTYTF
>.|TRBD1|TRBV7-9|TRBJ2-7
TGTGCCAGCAGCTTAACGGGACAGGTGACTTACGAGCAGTACTTC
CASSLTGQVTYEQYF
>few|.|TRBV15|TRBJ2-3
TGTGCCACCAGCAGAGACAGCGGAGCAGATACGCAGTATTTT
CATSRDSGADTQYF
>once|.|TRBV25-1|TRBJ2-1
TGTGCCAGCAGGGCTTTCTCCTACAATGAGCAGTTCTTC
CASRAFSYNEQFF
>.|.|TRBV15|TRBJ2-1
TGTGCCACCAGCAGAGATCTGCCCAATGAGCAGTTCTTC
CATSRDLPNEQFF
>once|TRBD1|TRBV18|TRBJ1-5
TGTGCCAGCTCACCAACAGGGGGGAGCAATCAGCCCCAGCATTTT
CASSPTGGSNQPQHF
>.|.|TRBV19|TRBJ1-4
TGTGCCAGTAGTCCCCAGGCCATTAATGAAAAACTGTTTTTT
CASSPQAINEKLFF
>.|TRBD1|TRBV15|TRBJ2-5
TGTGCCACCAGCAGCGGTGGGCAGGGGGCGCATTCCCAAGAGACCCAGTACTTC
CATSSGGQGAHSQETQYF
>.|.|TRBV13|TRBJ1-1
TGTGCCAGCAGCTTAGGGGGGCGAGCTTTCTTT
CASSLGGRAFF
>.|.|TRBV2|TRBJ2-1
TGTGCCAGCAGGATCCGGGACCTTCGGGGCAATGAGCAGTTCTTC
CASRIRDLRGNEQFF
>few|TRBD2|TRBV19|TRBJ2-3
TGTGCCAGTACGGGCGGGGGGGCCCGCACAGATACGCAGTATTTT
CASTGGGARTDTQYF
>.|.|TRBV27|TRBJ2-3
TGTGCCAGCAGTTCCCCGACAGGTACTAGCACAGATACGCAGTATTTT
CASSSPTGTSTDTQYF
>.|TRBD2|TRBV28|TRBJ2-7
TGTGCCAGCAGCCAACGACTAGCGGTAGGATGGGAGCAGTACTTC
CASSQRLAVGWEQYF